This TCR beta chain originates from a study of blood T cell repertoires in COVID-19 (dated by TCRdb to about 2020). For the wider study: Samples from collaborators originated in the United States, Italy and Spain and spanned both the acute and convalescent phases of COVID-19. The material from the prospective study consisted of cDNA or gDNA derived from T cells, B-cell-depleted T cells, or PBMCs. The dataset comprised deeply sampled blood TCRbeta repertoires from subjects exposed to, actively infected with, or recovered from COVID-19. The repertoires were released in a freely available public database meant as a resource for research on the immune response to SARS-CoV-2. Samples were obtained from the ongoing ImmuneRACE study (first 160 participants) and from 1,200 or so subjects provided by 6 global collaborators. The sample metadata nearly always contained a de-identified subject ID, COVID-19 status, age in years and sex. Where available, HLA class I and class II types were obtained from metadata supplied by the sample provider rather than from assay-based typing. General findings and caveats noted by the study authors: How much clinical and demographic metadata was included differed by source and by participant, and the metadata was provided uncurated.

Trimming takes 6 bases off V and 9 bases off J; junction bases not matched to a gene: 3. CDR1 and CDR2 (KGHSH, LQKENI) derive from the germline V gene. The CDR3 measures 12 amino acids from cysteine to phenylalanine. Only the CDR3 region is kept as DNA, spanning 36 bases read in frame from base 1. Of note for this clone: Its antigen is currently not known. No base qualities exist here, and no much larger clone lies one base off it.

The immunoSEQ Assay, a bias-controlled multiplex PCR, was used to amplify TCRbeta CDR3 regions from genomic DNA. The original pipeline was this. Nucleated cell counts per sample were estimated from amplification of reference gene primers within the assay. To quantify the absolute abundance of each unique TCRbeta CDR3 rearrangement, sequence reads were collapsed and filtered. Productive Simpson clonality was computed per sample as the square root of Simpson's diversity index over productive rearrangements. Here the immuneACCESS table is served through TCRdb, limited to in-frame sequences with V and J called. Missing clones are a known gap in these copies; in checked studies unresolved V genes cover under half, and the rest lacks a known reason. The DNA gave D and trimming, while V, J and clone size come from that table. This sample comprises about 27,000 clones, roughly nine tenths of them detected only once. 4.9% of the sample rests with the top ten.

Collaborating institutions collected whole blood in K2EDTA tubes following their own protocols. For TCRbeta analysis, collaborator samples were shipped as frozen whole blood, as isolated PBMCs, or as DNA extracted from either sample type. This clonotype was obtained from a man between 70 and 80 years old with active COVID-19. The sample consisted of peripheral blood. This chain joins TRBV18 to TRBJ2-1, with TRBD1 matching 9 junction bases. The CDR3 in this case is CASSTGQGEQFF. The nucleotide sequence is TGTGCCAGCTCGACGGGACAGGGTGAGCAGTTCTTC.